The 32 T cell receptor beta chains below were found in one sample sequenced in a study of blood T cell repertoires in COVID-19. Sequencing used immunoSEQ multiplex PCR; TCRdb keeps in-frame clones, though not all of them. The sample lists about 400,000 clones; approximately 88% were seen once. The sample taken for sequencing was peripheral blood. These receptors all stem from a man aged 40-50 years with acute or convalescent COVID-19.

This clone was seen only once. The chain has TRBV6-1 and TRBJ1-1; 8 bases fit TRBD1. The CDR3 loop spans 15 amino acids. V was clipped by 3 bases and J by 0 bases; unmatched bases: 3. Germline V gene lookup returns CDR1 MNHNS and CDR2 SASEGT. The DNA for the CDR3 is TGTGCCAGCAGTGAGAAACAGGGGGTGAACACTGAAGCTTTCTTT. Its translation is CASSEKQGVNTEAFF.

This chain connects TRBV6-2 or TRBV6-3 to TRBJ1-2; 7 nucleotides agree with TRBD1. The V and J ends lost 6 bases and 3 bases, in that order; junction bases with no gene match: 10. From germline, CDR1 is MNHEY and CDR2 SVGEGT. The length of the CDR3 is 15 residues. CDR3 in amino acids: CASSFTGVRYYGYTF. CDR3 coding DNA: TGTGCCAGCAGCTTTACAGGGGTCCGCTACTATGGCTACACCTTC.

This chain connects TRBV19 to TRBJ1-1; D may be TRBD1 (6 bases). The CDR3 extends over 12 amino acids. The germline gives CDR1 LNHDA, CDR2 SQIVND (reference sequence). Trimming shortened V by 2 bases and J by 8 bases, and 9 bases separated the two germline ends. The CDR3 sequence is CASSISGDEAFF. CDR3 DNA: TGTGCCAGTAGTATATCAGGGGACGAAGCTTTCTTT.

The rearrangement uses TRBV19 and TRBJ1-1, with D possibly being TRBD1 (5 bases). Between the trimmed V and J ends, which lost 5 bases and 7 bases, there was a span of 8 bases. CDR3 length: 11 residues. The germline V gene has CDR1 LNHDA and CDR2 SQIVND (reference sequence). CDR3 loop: CASSWGREAFF. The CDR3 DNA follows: TGTGCCAGTAGTTGGGGCCGTGAAGCTTTCTTT.

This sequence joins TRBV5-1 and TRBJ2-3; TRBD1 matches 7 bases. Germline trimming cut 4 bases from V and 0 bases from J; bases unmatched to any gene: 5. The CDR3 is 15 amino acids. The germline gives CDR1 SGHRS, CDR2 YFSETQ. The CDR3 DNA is TGCGCCAGCAGCACGGGACAGACGAGCACAGATACGCAGTATTTT. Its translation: CASSTGQTSTDTQYF.

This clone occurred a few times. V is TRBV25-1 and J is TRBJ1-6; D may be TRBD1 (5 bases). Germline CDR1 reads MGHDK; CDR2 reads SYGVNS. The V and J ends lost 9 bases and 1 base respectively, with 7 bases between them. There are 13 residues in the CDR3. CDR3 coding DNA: TGTGCCAGTAGGGGTTCCTATAATTCACCCCTCCACTTT. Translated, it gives CASRGSYNSPLHF.

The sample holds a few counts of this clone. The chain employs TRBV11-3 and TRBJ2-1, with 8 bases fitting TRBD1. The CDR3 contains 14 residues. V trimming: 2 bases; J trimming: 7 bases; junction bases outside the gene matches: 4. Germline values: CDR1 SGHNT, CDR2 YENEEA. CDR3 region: CASSLQGARNEQFF. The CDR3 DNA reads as TGTGCCAGCAGCTTACAGGGGGCGAGGAATGAGCAGTTCTTC. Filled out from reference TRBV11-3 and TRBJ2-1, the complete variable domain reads EAGVVQSPRYKIIEKKQPVAFWCNPISGHNTLYWYLQNLGQGPELLIRYENEEAVDDSQLPKDRFSAERLKGVDSTLKIQPAELGDSAVYLCASSLQGARNEQFFGPGTRLTVL.

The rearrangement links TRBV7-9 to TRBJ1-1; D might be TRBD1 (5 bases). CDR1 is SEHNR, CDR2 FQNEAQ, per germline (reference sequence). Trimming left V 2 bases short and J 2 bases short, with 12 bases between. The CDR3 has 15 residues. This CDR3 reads CASSLQGFANTEAFF. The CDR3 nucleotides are TGTGCCAGCAGCTTACAGGGTTTCGCCAACACTGAAGCTTTCTTT.

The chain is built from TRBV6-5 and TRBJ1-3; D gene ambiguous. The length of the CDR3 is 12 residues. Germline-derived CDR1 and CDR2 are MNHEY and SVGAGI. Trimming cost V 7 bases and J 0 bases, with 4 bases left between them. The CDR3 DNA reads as TGTGCCAGCATGGCCTCTGGAAACACCATATATTTT. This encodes CASMASGNTIYF.

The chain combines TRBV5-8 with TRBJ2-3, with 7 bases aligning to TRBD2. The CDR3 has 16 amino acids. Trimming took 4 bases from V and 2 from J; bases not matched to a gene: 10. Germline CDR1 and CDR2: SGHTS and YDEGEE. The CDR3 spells CASSPLWGGNTDTQYF. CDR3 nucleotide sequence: TGTGCCAGCAGCCCCCTGTGGGGGGGGAACACAGATACGCAGTATTTT. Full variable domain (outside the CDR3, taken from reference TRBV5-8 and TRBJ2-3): EAGVTQSPTHLIKTRGQQATLRCSPISGHTSVYWYQQALGLGLQFLLWYDEGEERNRGNFPPRFSGRQFPNYSSELNVNALELEDSALYLCASSPLWGGNTDTQYFGPGTRLTVL.

The CDR3 sequence: CASSPDRVGSPLHF. As DNA, the CDR3 is TGTGCCAGCAGCCCGGACAGGGTGGGCTCACCCCTCCACTTT. The rearrangement links TRBV3-1 (or the pseudogene TRBV3-2) to TRBJ1-6; TRBD1 matches 8 bases. The J segment lost 10 bases and the V segment lost 4 bases, leaving 6 bases of the junction unmatched. CDR1 and CDR2 from the germline V gene are LGHDT and YNNKEL (reference sequence). This CDR3 comprises 14 residues.

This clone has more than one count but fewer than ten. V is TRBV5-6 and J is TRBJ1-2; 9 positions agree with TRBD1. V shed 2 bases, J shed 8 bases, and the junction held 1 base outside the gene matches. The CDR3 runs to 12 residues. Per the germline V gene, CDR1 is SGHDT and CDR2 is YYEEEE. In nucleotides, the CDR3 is TGTGCCAGCAGCTTCGGACAGGGGGGCTACACCTTC. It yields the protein CASSFGQGGYTF.

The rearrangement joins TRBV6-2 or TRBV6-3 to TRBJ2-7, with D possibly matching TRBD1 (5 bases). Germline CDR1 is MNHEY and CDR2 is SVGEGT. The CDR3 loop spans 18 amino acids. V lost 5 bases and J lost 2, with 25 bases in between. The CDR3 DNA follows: TGTGCCAGCAGTCAAAGGACCGGATGGCAGGGAAGGACCTACGAGCAGTACTTC. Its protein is CASSQRTGWQGRTYEQYF.

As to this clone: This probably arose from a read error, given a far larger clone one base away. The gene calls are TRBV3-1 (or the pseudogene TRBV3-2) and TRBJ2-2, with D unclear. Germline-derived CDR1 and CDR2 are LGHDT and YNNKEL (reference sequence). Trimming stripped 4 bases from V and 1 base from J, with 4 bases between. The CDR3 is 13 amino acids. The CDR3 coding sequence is TGTGCCAGCAGCCCAGGGAACACCGGGGAGCTGTTTTTT. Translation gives CASSPGNTGELFF.

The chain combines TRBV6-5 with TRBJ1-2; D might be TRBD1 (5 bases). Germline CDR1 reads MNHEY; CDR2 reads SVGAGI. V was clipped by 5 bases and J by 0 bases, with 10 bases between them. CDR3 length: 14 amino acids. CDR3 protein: CASSRQSSNYGYTF. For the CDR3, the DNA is TGTGCCAGCAGTCGACAGAGTTCTAACTATGGCTACACCTTC.

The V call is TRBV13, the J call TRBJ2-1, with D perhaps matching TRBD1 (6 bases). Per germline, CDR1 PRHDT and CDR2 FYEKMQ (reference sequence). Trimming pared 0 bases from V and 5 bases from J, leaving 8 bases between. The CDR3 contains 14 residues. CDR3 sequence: CASSLGRGNNEQFF. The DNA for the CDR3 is TGTGCCAGCAGCTTAGGCAGGGGTAACAATGAGCAGTTCTTC. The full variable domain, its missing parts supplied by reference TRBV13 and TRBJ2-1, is AAGVIQSPRHLIKEKRETATLKCYPIPRHDTVYWYQQGPGQDPQFLISFYEKMQSDKGSIPDRFSAQQFSDYHSELNMSSLELGDSALYFCASSLGRGNNEQFFGPGTRLTVL.

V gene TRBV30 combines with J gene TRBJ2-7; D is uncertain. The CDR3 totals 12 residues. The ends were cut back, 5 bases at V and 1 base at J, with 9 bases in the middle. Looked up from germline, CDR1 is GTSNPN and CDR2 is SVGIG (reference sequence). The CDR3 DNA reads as TGTGCCTGGGGGCGCTTGTCCTACGAGCAGTACTTC. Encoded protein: CAWGRLSYEQYF.

The CDR3 DNA sequence: TGCGCCAGCAGCCAAGATCCAGGGGCTAGTGGCTACACCTTC. Amino acids: CASSQDPGASGYTF. The genes are TRBV4-1 and TRBJ1-2, with a tentative D call TRBD1 (6 bases). Germline V lookup: CDR1 MGHRA, CDR2 YSYEKL. This CDR3 is 14 amino acids long. The germline V and J ends were trimmed by 0 bases and 7 bases, with 12 bases remaining between them.

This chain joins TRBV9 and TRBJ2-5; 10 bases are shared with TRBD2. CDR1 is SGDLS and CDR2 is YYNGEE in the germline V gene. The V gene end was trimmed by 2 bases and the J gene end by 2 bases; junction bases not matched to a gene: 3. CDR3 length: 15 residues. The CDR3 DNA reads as TGTGCCAGCAGCGTTGGACTAGCGGAACAAGAGACCCAGTACTTC. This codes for CASSVGLAEQETQYF.

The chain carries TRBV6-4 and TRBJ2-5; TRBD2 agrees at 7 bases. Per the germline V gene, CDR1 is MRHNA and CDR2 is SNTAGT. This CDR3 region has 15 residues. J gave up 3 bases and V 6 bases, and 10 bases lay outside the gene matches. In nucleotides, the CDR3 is TGTGCCAGCAGCGTCAATGGGCTAGCGGAAGAGACCCAGTACTTC. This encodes CASSVNGLAEETQYF.

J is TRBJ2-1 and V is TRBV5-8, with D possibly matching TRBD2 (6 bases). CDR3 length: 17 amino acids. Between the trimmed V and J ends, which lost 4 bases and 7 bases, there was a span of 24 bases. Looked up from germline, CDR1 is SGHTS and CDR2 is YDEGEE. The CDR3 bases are TGTGCCAGCAGCCCCGAGGGAGGCGGAACCTCGGGGAATGAGCAGTTCTTC. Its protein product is CASSPEGGGTSGNEQFF. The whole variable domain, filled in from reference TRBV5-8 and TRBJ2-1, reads EAGVTQSPTHLIKTRGQQATLRCSPISGHTSVYWYQQALGLGLQFLLWYDEGEERNRGNFPPRFSGRQFPNYSSELNVNALELEDSALYLCASSPEGGGTSGNEQFFGPGTRLTVL.

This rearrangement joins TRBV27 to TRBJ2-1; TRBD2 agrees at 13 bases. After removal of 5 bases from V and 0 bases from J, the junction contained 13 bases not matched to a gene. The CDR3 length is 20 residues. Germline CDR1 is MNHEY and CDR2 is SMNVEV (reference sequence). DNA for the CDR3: TGTGCCAGCAGTCCGTACCGACTAGCGGGGGGCGAGAGCTCCTACAATGAGCAGTTCTTC. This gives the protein CASSPYRLAGGESSYNEQFF.

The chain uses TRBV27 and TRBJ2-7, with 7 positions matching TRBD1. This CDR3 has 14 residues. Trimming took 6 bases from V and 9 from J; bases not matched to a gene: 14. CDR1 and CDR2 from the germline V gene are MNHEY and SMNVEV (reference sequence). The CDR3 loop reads CASSNQDRRGVQYF. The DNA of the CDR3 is TGTGCCAGCAGCAACCAGGACAGGCGCGGCGTGCAGTACTTC.

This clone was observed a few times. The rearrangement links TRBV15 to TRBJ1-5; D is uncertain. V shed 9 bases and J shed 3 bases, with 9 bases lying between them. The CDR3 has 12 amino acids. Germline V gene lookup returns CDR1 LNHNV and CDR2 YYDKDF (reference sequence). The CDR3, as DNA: TGTGCCACTACACATCCCAATCAGCCCCAGCATTTT. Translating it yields CATTHPNQPQHF.

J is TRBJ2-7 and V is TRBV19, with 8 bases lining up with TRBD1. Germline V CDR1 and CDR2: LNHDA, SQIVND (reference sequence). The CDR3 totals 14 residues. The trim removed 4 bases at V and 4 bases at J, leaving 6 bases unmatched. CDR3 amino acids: CASSTGQGAYEQYF. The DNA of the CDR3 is TGTGCCAGTAGTACGGGGCAGGGGGCTTACGAGCAGTACTTC.

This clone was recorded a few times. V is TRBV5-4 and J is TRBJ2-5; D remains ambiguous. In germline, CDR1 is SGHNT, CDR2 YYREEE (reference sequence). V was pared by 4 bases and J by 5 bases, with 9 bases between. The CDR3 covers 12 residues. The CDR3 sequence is CASSRLGETQYF. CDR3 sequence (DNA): TGTGCCAGCAGCCGCCTCGGGGAGACCCAGTACTTC. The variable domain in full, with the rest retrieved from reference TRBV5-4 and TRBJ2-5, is ETGVTQSPTHLIKTRGQQVTLRCSSQSGHNTVSWYQQALGQGPQFIFQYYREEENGRGNFPPRFSGLQFPNYSSELNVNALELDDSALYLCASSRLGETQYFGPGTRLLVL.

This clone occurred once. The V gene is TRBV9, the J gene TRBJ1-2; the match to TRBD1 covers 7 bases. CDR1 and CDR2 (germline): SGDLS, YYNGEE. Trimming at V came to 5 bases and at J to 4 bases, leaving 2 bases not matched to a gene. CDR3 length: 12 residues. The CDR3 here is CASSSGGYGYTF. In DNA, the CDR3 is TGTGCCAGCAGTTCAGGGGGCTATGGCTACACCTTC.

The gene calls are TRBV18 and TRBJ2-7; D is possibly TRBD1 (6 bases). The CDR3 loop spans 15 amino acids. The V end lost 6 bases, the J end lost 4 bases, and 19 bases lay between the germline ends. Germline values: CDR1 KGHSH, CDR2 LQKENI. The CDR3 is CASSQGSVQFYEQYF. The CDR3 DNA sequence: TGTGCCAGCTCTCAGGGGTCCGTCCAGTTTTACGAGCAGTACTTC. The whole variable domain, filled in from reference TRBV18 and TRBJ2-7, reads NAGVMQNPRHLVRRRGQEARLRCSPMKGHSHVYWYRQLPEEGLKFMVYLQKENIIDESGMPKERFSAEFPKEGPSILRIQQVVRGDSAAYFCASSQGSVQFYEQYFGPGTRLTVT.

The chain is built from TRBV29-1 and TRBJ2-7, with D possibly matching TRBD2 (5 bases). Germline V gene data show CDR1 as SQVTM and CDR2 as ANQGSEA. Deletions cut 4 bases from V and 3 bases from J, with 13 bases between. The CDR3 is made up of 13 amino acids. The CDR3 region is CSVVPSPLYEQYF. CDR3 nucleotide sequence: TGCAGCGTTGTCCCTAGCCCCCTCTACGAGCAGTACTTC.

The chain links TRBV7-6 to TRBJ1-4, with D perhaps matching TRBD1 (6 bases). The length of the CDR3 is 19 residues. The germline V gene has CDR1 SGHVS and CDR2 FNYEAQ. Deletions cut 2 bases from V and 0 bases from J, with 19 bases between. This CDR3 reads CASSLLRPEGGSTNEKLFF. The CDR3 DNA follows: TGTGCCAGCAGCTTACTCCGGCCCGAGGGGGGGTCAACTAATGAAAAACTGTTTTTT.

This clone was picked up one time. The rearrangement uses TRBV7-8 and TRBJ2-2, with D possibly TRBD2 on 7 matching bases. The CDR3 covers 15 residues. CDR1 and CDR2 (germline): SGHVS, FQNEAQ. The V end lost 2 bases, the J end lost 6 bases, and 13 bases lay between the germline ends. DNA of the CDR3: TGTGCCAGCAGCTTAAGGGGGGGGCTTGCCGGGGAGCTGTTTTTT. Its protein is CASSLRGGLAGELFF.

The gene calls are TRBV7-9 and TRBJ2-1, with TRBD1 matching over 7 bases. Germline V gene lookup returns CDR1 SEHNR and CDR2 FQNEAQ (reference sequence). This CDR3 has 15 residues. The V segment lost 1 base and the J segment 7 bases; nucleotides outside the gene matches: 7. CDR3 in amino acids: CASSLDYRQGNEQFF. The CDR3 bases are TGTGCCAGCAGCTTAGACTATCGACAGGGAAATGAGCAGTTCTTC.